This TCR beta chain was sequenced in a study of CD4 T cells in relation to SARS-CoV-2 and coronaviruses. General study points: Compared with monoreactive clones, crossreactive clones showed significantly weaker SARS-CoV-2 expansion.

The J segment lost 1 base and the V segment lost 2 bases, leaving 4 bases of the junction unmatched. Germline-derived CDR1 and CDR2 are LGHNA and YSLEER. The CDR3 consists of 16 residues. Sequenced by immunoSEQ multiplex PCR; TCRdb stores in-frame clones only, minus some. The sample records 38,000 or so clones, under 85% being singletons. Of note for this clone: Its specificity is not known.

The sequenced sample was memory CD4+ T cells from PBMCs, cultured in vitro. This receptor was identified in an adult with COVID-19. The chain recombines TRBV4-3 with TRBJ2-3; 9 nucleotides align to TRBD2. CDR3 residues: CASSQMREGGTDTQYF. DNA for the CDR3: TGCGCCAGCAGCCAAATGCGGGAGGGGGGCACAGATACGCAGTATTTT.